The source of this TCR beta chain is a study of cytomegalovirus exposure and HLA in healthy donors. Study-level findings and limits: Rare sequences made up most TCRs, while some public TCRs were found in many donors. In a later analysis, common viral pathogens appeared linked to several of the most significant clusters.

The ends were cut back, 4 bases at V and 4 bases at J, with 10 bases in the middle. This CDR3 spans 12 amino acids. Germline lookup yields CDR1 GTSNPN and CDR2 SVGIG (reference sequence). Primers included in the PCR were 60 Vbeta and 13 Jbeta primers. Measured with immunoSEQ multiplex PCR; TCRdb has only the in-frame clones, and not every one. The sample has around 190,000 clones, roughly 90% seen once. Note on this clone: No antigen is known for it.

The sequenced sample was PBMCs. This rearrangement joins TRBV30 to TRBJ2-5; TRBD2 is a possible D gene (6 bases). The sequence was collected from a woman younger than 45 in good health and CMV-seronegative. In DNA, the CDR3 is TGTGCCTGGACCTTCGGGGGAGAGACCCAGTACTTC. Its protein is CAWTFGGETQYF.